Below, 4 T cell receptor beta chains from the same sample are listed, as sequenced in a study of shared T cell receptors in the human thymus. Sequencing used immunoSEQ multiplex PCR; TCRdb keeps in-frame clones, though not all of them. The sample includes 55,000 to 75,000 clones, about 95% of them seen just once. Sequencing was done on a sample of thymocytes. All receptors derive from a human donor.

This CDR3 is CASGLVLTHRGPRRTYGYTF. Here the CDR3 DNA reads TGTGCTAGTGGTTTGGTACTCACCCACAGGGGTCCCCGGAGAACTTATGGCTACACCTTC. V is TRBV12-5 and J is TRBJ1-2; TRBD1 matches at 7 bases. Germline CDR1 reads LGHNT; CDR2 reads FRNRAP. V lost 0 bases to trimming and J lost 5 bases; unmatched junction nucleotides: 21. This CDR3 contains 20 residues.

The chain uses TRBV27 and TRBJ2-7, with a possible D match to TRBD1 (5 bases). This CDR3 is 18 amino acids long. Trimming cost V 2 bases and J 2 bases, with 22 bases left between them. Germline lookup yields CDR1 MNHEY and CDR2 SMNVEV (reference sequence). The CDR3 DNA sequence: TGTGCCAGCAGTTTAACTGCCATCCCTCCCGGACACCCCTACGAGCAGTACTTC. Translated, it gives CASSLTAIPPGHPYEQYF.

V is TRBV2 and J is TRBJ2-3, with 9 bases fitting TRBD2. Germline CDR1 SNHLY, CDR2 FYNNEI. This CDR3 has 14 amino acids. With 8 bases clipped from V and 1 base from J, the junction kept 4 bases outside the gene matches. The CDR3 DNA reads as TGTGCCAGCTGCGAGCGGGAGGGCACAGATACGCAGTATTTT. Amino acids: CASCEREGTDTQYF.

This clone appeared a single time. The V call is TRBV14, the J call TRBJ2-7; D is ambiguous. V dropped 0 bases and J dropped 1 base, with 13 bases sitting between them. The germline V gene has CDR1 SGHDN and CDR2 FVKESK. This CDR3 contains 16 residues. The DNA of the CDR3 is TGTGCCAGCAGCCAAGAGTGGCCAGCCACGTCCTACGAGCAGTACTTC. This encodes CASSQEWPATSYEQYF.